These 4 T cell receptor beta chains share one sample of origin, sequenced in a study of T cell repertoires in cytomegalovirus infection. TCRdb independently ran MiXCR on the reads; one entry per CDR3 protein. The repertoire holds under 200,000 distinct CDR3 sequences, about 15% seen once, with under 20% in the top ten. Sequencing was done on a sample of CD8+ T cells from PBMCs. All receptors come from a human donor in good health (CMV status not recorded). Some clones in this sample may be carry-over from other donors' samples.

This clonotype has just a few counts. The genes are TRBV19 and TRBJ1-5, with D tentatively TRBD1 (5 bases). The CDR3 totals 13 residues. CDR1 and CDR2 from the germline V gene are LNHDA and SQIVND (reference sequence). V lost 10 bases and J 5 bases, leaving 15 bases between the germline ends. The CDR3 nucleotides are TGTGCCACCTGGGAGGGGAAACATCAGCCCCAGCATTTT. Translated: CATWEGKHQPQHF.

The rearrangement uses TRBV7-8 and TRBJ1-2; 8 bases align to TRBD1. The germline gives CDR1 SGHVS, CDR2 FQNEAQ. The CDR3 loop spans 17 amino acids. Trimming removed 5 bases from V and 4 bases from J; junction bases left unmatched: 15. The CDR3 coding sequence is TGTGCCAGCAGCCACCAGAGGGGACAGGACCTTTTCTATGGCTACACCTTC. Its translation: CASSHQRGQDLFYGYTF.

The chain employs TRBV12-3 or TRBV12-4 and TRBJ1-1, with 7 positions matching TRBD1. The CDR3 contains 14 residues. V dropped 6 bases and J dropped 4; count of bases not matched to a gene: 8. DNA of the CDR3: TGTGCCAGCAGCCTGACAGGGAAAGGCACTGAAGCTTTCTTT. It encodes CASSLTGKGTEAFF.

The V gene is TRBV5-4, the J gene TRBJ2-1, with D tentatively TRBD1 or TRBD2 (5 bases each). With 5 bases removed from V and 1 base from J, the gap between germline ends came to 16 bases. Germline loops: CDR1 SGHNT, CDR2 YYREEE (reference sequence). The CDR3 is 16 amino acids. CDR3: CASSDPGTPSYNEQFF. Written as DNA, the CDR3 is TGTGCCAGCAGTGACCCCGGGACGCCTTCCTACAATGAGCAGTTCTTC. Full variable domain (missing parts from reference TRBV5-4 and TRBJ2-1): ETGVTQSPTHLIKTRGQQVTLRCSSQSGHNTVSWYQQALGQGPQFIFQYYREEENGRGNFPPRFSGLQFPNYSSELNVNALELDDSALYLCASSDPGTPSYNEQFFGPGTRLTVL.